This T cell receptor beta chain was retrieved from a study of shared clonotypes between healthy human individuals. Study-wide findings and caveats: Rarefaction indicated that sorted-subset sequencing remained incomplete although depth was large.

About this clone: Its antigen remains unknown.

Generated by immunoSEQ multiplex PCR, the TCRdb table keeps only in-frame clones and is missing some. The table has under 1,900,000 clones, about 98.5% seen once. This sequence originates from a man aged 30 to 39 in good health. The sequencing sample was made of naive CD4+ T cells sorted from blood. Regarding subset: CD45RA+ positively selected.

CDR3 protein: CAWTLTSGKYNEQFF. The CDR3 nucleotides read TGTGCCTGGACTCTGACGTCTGGAAAGTACAATGAGCAGTTCTTC. J is TRBJ2-1 and V is TRBV30; D is ambiguous. The germline V gene encodes CDR1 GTSNPN and CDR2 SVGIG (reference sequence). Trimming pared 4 bases from V and 4 bases from J, leaving 17 bases between. CDR3 length: 15 residues.